A single sample is the source of the 18 T cell receptor beta chains below, sequenced in a study of blood T cell repertoires in COVID-19. The repertoire was sequenced with immunoSEQ multiplex PCR; TCRdb's copy has only in-frame clones and lacks some. Of over 300,000 clones in the sample, roughly 89% were seen once. Sequencing input: peripheral blood. Source of these receptors: a man between 18 and 35 years old with active or convalescent COVID-19.

The table lists this clone with a count of one. V gene TRBV18 combines with J gene TRBJ1-2, with 7 bases that match TRBD1. CDR1 is KGHSH, CDR2 LQKENI, per germline. The CDR3 totals 14 residues. The trim removed 0 bases at V and 4 bases at J, leaving 2 bases unmatched. CDR3 sequence (DNA): TGTGCCAGCTCACCACCGGGACAGCCCTATGGCTACACCTTC. Its translation: CASSPPGQPYGYTF.

CDR3 in amino acids: CASRQGRYSPLHF. The CDR3 nucleotides read TGTGCCAGCAGGCAGGGGCGATATTCACCCCTCCACTTT. This sequence joins TRBV6-5 and TRBJ1-6; perhaps TRBD1 as D (6 bases). V lost 6 bases and J 8 bases, leaving 11 bases between the germline ends. This CDR3 is 13 amino acids long. Germline CDR1 and CDR2: MNHEY and SVGAGI.

The chain joins TRBV11-3 to TRBJ2-5; D unresolved. CDR3 length: 14 residues. V was cut by 5 bases and J by 2 bases, with 12 bases left in between. CDR1 and CDR2 (germline): SGHNT, YENEEA. CDR3 sequence: CASSPQNQQETQYF. In DNA, the CDR3 is TGTGCCAGCAGCCCTCAAAATCAGCAAGAGACCCAGTACTTC.

The chain joins TRBV15 to TRBJ1-2; 8 bases fit TRBD1. The CDR3 has 13 amino acids. CDR1 and CDR2 from the germline V gene are LNHNV and YYDKDF (reference sequence). V lost 0 bases, J lost 8 bases, and 2 bases stayed unmatched. The CDR3 spells CATSRDRGRGYTF. CDR3 DNA: TGTGCCACCAGCAGAGACAGGGGGCGCGGCTACACCTTC.

The V call is TRBV7-2, the J call TRBJ1-5; D unresolved. The CDR3 runs to 15 residues. Germline loops: CDR1 SGHTA, CDR2 FQGNSA. Deletions cut 1 base from V and 1 base from J, with 8 bases between. The CDR3 sequence: CASSLDGRSNQPQHF. The CDR3 bases are TGTGCCAGCAGCTTAGACGGGAGGAGCAATCAGCCCCAGCATTTT.

This clone was seen a single time. The V gene is TRBV28, the J gene TRBJ1-2; tentatively, D is TRBD1 (6 bases). Germline lookup yields CDR1 MDHEN and CDR2 SYDVKM. The length of the CDR3 is 12 residues. V was cut by 10 bases and J by 7 bases, with 16 bases left in between. CDR3 region: CATLGGRGGYTF. The CDR3 DNA is TGTGCCACTCTGGGGGGGCGGGGTGGCTACACCTTC.

The chain recombines TRBV30 with TRBJ1-3, with D hard to call. The germline V and J ends were trimmed by 5 bases and 8 bases, with 13 bases remaining between them. The germline CDR1 and CDR2 sequences are GTSNPN and SVGIG (reference sequence). The CDR3 is 12 residues long. CDR3 DNA sequence: TGTGCCTGGCAGACCCCTGGGCACACCATATATTTT. It specifies CAWQTPGHTIYF. Looking up the rest from reference TRBV30 and TRBJ1-3 gives the full variable domain: SQTIHQWPATLVQPVGSPLSLECTVEGTSNPNLYWYRQAAGRGLQLLFYSVGIGQISSEVPQNLSASRPQDRQFILSSKKLLLSDSGFYLCAWQTPGHTIYFGEGSWLTVV.

V usage is TRBV4-2 and J usage is TRBJ1-4, with TRBD1 as a possible D gene (5 bases). V lost 3 bases, J lost 1 base, and 12 bases lay in between. Germline assignment: CDR1 LGHNA and CDR2 YNFKEQ. This CDR3 has 16 residues. CDR3 amino acids: CASSHAGGVTNEKLFF. The CDR3, as DNA: TGTGCCAGCAGCCATGCGGGAGGGGTAACTAATGAAAAACTGTTTTTT.

The J gene is TRBJ2-1, the V gene TRBV4-2, with 10 bases aligning to TRBD2. The germline V gene encodes CDR1 LGHNA and CDR2 YNFKEQ. This CDR3 has 17 residues. With 0 bases clipped from V and 6 bases from J, the junction kept 8 bases outside the gene matches. CDR3 sequence reads: CASSQEGRLAGANEQFF. Written as DNA, the CDR3 is TGTGCCAGCAGCCAAGAGGGTCGGCTAGCGGGGGCCAATGAGCAGTTCTTC.

The gene calls are TRBV4-3 and TRBJ2-7, with 11 bases fitting TRBD2. Germline CDR1 reads LGHNA; CDR2 reads YSLEER. The CDR3 runs to 15 residues. V was pared by 3 bases and J by 3 bases, with 4 bases of the junction left unmatched. The CDR3 loop reads CASSQTSGMGYEQYF. Here the CDR3 DNA reads TGCGCCAGCAGCCAGACTAGCGGGATGGGCTACGAGCAGTACTTC.

V usage is TRBV19 and J usage is TRBJ2-1; perhaps TRBD2 as D (5 bases). Per the germline V gene, CDR1 is LNHDA and CDR2 is SQIVND (reference sequence). This CDR3 is built from 13 residues. Trimming took 7 bases from V and 4 from J, leaving 11 bases between them. The CDR3 protein is CASMATGYNEQFF. The CDR3, as DNA: TGTGCCAGTATGGCTACGGGATACAATGAGCAGTTCTTC.

This rearrangement joins TRBV19 to TRBJ2-7, with 7 bases fitting TRBD2. Germline assignment: CDR1 LNHDA and CDR2 SQIVND (reference sequence). The J segment lost 0 bases and the V segment lost 0 bases, leaving 2 bases of the junction unmatched. The CDR3 is made up of 15 amino acids. CDR3: CASSIETGGSYEQYF. The CDR3, as DNA: TGTGCCAGTAGTATAGAAACGGGAGGCTCCTACGAGCAGTACTTC.

The chain combines TRBV6-5 with TRBJ1-2, with a possible D match to TRBD1 (6 bases). V shed 8 bases and J shed 8 bases, with 12 bases lying between them. The CDR3 is 11 residues long. CDR1 and CDR2 (germline): MNHEY, SVGAGI. CDR3 nucleotides: TGTGCCAGCCAACAGGGTAGGGGCTACACCTTC. This translates into CASQQGRGYTF.

The chain carries TRBV13 and TRBJ1-2, with TRBD1 matching 8 bases. The germline V gene encodes CDR1 PRHDT and CDR2 FYEKMQ (reference sequence). With 4 bases clipped from V and 2 bases from J, the junction kept 6 bases outside the gene matches. The CDR3 totals 15 residues. The CDR3 coding sequence is TGTGCCAGCAGCTCCAGGACAGGGTTAAACTATGGCTACACCTTC. Translation gives CASSSRTGLNYGYTF.

V gene TRBV29-1 combines with J gene TRBJ1-2; perhaps TRBD1 as D (5 bases). This CDR3 spans 14 amino acids. Germline-derived CDR1 and CDR2 are SQVTM and ANQGSEA. The V gene lost 0 bases and the J gene lost 4 bases, with 12 bases spanning the gap. For the CDR3, the DNA is TGCAGCGTTGAAGACAGGGAAGATGGCTATGGCTACACCTTC. It codes for CSVEDREDGYGYTF.

This chain uses TRBV3-1 (or the pseudogene TRBV3-2) with TRBJ1-2; no definite D call. This CDR3 has 12 residues. V was pared by 5 bases and J by 4 bases, with 8 bases between. In germline, CDR1 is LGHDT, CDR2 YNNKEL (reference sequence). The CDR3 nucleotides read TGTGCCAGCAGCGACTACGGCTATGGCTACACCTTC. This encodes CASSDYGYGYTF.

The chain links TRBV30 to TRBJ1-1; a possible D gene is TRBD1 (6 bases). CDR1 and CDR2 from the germline V gene are GTSNPN and SVGIG (reference sequence). V was trimmed by 0 bases and J by 3 bases, leaving 8 bases between them. The CDR3 sequence is 13 residues long. The DNA for the CDR3 is TGTGCCTGGAGTGTAGACAGGCACACTGAAGCTTTCTTT. Protein: CAWSVDRHTEAFF.

The chain employs TRBV5-8 and TRBJ2-1; D remains ambiguous. The CDR3 is made up of 13 amino acids. V shed 2 bases and J shed 4 bases, with 7 bases lying between them. CDR1 and CDR2 from the germline V gene are SGHTS and YDEGEE. As DNA, the CDR3 is TGTGCCAGCAGCTTTGTTCGGTACAATGAGCAGTTCTTC. The encoded protein is CASSFVRYNEQFF.